Reported below is one T cell receptor beta chain. What it binds is not known. Germline loops: CDR1 SQVTM, CDR2 ANQGSEA. This CDR3 region has 12 residues. The V end lost 4 bases, the J end lost 3 bases, and 8 bases lay between the germline ends. The data are from a study of post-analysis software for immune sequencing data. Broader study findings: Significantly lower normalized Chao1 diversity was found in patients with multiple sclerosis relative to controls. With TRBV5-6, TRBV5-1 and TRBV20-1 included, roughly five TRBV segments were more frequent in patients than in controls.

Unique molecular identifiers were carried by the TCR beta cDNA libraries. Input amounts of roughly 0.85 to 11 million T cells were used. These gave 500,000 or so cDNA molecules, so each molecule approximated one T cell. From the PCR reads, TCRdb called clonotypes with MiXCR, one entry per CDR3 protein. The sample comprises 700,000 to 800,000 distinct CDR3 sequences, roughly 27% of which are singletons, and more than 0.45% rests with the top ten. This chain links TRBV29-1 with TRBJ2-3, with D possibly matching TRBD1 (5 bases). The sequence was obtained from a girl aged 5-17 years with multiple sclerosis. The sample taken for sequencing was blood. CDR3 loop: CSVGAGTDTQYF. In DNA, the CDR3 is TGCAGCGTTGGGGCAGGGACAGATACGCAGTATTTT.